This TCR beta chain was retrieved from a study of T cell clonality in common variable immunodeficiency. Study conclusions and caveats: Repertoire-complication correlations in CVID were limited by patient heterogeneity.

Germline lookup yields CDR1 MDHEN and CDR2 SYDVKM. The CDR3 consists of 13 residues. Trimming pared 5 bases from V and 3 bases from J, leaving 11 bases between. The protocol was immunoSEQ multiplex PCR, while the TCRdb copy is restricted to in-frame clones and leaves out a portion. Recorded here are roughly 60,000 clones, none singletons. This clone was recorded at least ten times. Its specificity is unknown. The read ends 3 residues before the CDR3 terminus; that terminus is restored from the germline J gene. This sequence originates from a person aged 18 to 75 in good health. V and J are TRBV28 and TRBJ2-7; TRBD2 might be the D (6 bases). Input material: peripheral blood mononuclear cells. The CDR3 DNA, read in part, is TGTGCCAGCAGTGAGGCGGGAAACTACGAG. Translation: CASSEAGNYE. The complete CDR3 sequence is CASSEAGNYEQYF.